This entry is about one T cell receptor (beta chain). Its binding antigen is unknown. The junction differs from germline at one of its ends, possibly a read error. To prepare the library, multiplex PCR was applied. The sequencing machine was an Illumina HiSeq 2500. TCRbeta libraries were built by three rounds of nested PCR using primers (Table S4), following protocols modified from ARM-PCR. Before sequencing, PCR products of 200-500 bp were cut from the gel and purified using the QIAquick gel extraction kit. The authors processed their data as follows. Trimmomatic was used to clean the reads, FLASH merged the cleaned reads into complete CDR3 sequences, and MiTCR assigned the sequences to V(D)J germline segments. Clonal diversity was calculated as the inverse Simpson's index using VDJtools. In-frame sequences without a premature stop codon were defined as productive reads. Starting from the raw public reads, TCRdb applied fastp trimming at Q25, assembled clones with MiXCR and retained in-frame beta chains. CDR3 protein sequences are deduplicated, and each keeps its most common genes and DNA. TCRdb's processing, not the authors' own work, is the source of the V and J calls. The sample table records approximately 79,000 distinct CDR3 sequences; around 76% of these occur just once. The ten largest clones add up to about two fifths of the sample.

This record comes from a study of tumor and adjacent non-tumor tissue in lung cancer (dated by TCRdb to the late 2010s). Regarding the study in general: Of the cohort, about 11 patients had adenocarcinoma, 2 had squamous cell carcinoma and 1 had small cell lung cancer. The approximately 15 enrolled patients, of whom approximately ten were men and 5 were women, were aged 31 to 76 years and were diagnosed with TNM stage I to III disease. Sequencing produced fewer than 150,000,000 productive TCRbeta reads in total, an average of approximately 4.2 million reads per sample. Bulk TCRbeta repertoires were compared between lung tumor tissue and matched distant non-tumor lung tissue obtained from 15 lung cancer patients. About 30 paired specimens, one tumor and one normal lung sample per patient, were profiled by TCRbeta CDR3 sequencing. Paper-wide results and their limitations: Significantly higher TCR diversity was found in younger patients, and higher tumor TCR diversity was associated with shorter overall and disease-free survival. Neither the sequencing platform nor unique molecular identifiers are mentioned in the methods. A significantly larger cumulative share of the repertoire was made up by the top 100 clones in normal lung than in tumor tissue. Because peripheral blood was not sequenced, the blood TCRbeta repertoires of the lung cancer patients in the study went unexamined. TCR diversity (inverse Simpson) was significantly higher in tumor than in normal lung tissue (431.37 vs 166.20, P = 0.0075, Mann-Whitney U test). Only about 15 patients were included in the cohort, and the need for larger samples and more detailed clinical data was noted by the authors.

RNA was isolated from bulk, unsorted tissue, and RNA quality was assessed with a NanoDrop ND-1000 and an Agilent 2100. The normal lung samples consisted of distant non-tumor tissue collected more than 3 cm from the tumor edge. Newly diagnosed lung cancer patients without prior chemotherapy who had been admitted for thoracic surgery in China between August and November 2014 were enrolled as donors. Patients with previous radiotherapy or chemotherapy, or with another concurrent cancer, were excluded from the study. Surgical tissue pieces of roughly 1-2 cm3 were preserved in RNAlater solution and stored at -80 °C until use. The germline V gene supplies CDR1 LGHNA and CDR2 YNFKEQ. The CDR3 spans 14 residues, from the cysteine through the phenylalanine. The kept DNA is CDR3 alone, 42 bases in frame from the first base.

The V gene is TRBV4-2 and the J gene is TRBJ2-7; TRBD1 lines up with 7 middle nucleotides. Sequencing was carried out using distant non-tumor lung tissue. The clonotype originates from a man between 65 and 85 years old with non-small cell lung cancer. CDR3 reads: CTSNQLGDSYEQYF. The nucleotides read TGTACCAGCAACCAATTAGGGGACAGCTACGAGCAGTACTTC.